Shown below are 5 T cell receptor beta chains from a single sample sequenced in a study of response to subunit inactivated influenza vaccine. TCRdb reprocessed the RT-PCR reads with MiXCR, giving one entry per CDR3 protein. The table has 500,000 to 700,000 distinct CDR3 sequences, roughly 23% seen once. These data also featured in a second study, about T cells expressing NK-cell markers. From that second work: Template switching by 5'RACE with UMIs generated the TCR beta cDNA.

The sample consisted of CD4+ T cells sorted from PBMCs, taken roughly 13 days after vaccination. The receptors were sampled from a man between 50 and 59 years old who received an inactivated influenza vaccine.

The chain links TRBV5-1 to TRBJ1-2; 7 nucleotides match TRBD1. The germline CDR1 and CDR2 sequences are SGHRS and YFSETQ. The V gene end was trimmed by 0 bases and the J gene end by 14 bases; junction bases not matched to a gene: 10. The CDR3 consists of 13 residues. CDR3 amino acids: CASSLVGQPEGTF. In DNA, the CDR3 is TGCGCCAGCAGCTTGGTGGGACAGCCAGAGGGAACCTTC.

The rearrangement uses TRBV7-2 and TRBJ1-3; D remains unclear. The CDR3 spans 15 residues. The germline V gene encodes CDR1 SGHTA and CDR2 FQGNSA. Trimming shortened V by 4 bases and J by 0 bases, and 10 bases separated the two germline ends. The DNA for the CDR3 is TGTGCCAGCAGCTCCCGACGGAACTCTGGAAACACCATATATTTT. Translating gives CASSSRRNSGNTIYF.

This clonotype was seen more than once but under ten times. The chain links TRBV20-1 to TRBJ2-1; the D gene is possibly TRBD1 (6 bases). CDR3 length equals 17 residues. The germline V gene encodes CDR1 DFQATT and CDR2 SNEGSKA (reference sequence). The V end was cut by 3 bases, the J end by 7 bases, with 25 bases between. The CDR3 DNA reads as TGCAGTGCTAGCCGCCCCCGTGTCAGGGGCCGTTTGAATGAGCAGTTCTTC. Its protein is CSASRPRVRGRLNEQFF.

The sample holds a few counts of this clonotype. This chain links TRBV24-1 with TRBJ2-2; 8 bases are a match to TRBD1. The length of the CDR3 is 18 residues. CDR1 is KGHDR and CDR2 is SFDVKD in the germline V gene. With V trimmed by 0 bases and J by 4 bases, 9 bases remained unmatched. This chain's CDR3 is CATSDLPGRTGRTGELFF. CDR3 DNA: TGTGCCACCAGTGATTTGCCCGGCAGGACAGGGCGCACCGGGGAGCTGTTTTTT.

In its sample, this clonotype was seen many times. The J gene is TRBJ2-7, the V gene TRBV9, with 9 bases that match TRBD2. The ends lost 0 bases at V and 5 bases at J; junction bases unmatched: 12. The CDR3 loop spans 17 amino acids. Germline-derived CDR1 and CDR2 are SGDLS and YYNGEE. CDR3 sequence reads: CASSVVPSGIQSHEQYF. In DNA form, the CDR3 reads TGTGCCAGCAGCGTAGTTCCTAGCGGGATTCAATCCCACGAGCAGTACTTC.